These 14 T cell receptor beta chains share one sample of origin, sequenced in a study of shared clonotypes between healthy human individuals. Sequencing used immunoSEQ multiplex PCR; TCRdb keeps in-frame clones, though not all of them. The table lists around 700,000 clones, roughly 72% of them singletons. The sequencing input was memory CD4+ T cells sorted from blood. Stated subset: CD45RA-negative fraction. These receptors came from a woman aged 30 to 39 in good health.

The J gene is TRBJ2-3, the V gene TRBV5-1; a possible D gene is TRBD1 (6 bases). Germline CDR1 reads SGHRS; CDR2 reads YFSETQ. Trimming cost V 7 bases and J 4 bases, with 16 bases left between them. The CDR3 loop spans 14 amino acids. The chain's CDR3 is CASHLLQGSDTQYF. Here the CDR3 DNA reads TGCGCCAGCCATCTGCTCCAGGGGTCAGATACGCAGTATTTT.

The chain links TRBV29-1 to TRBJ2-1, with 7 bases identical to TRBD2. CDR1 SQVTM and CDR2 ANQGSEA come from the germline V gene. The V segment lost 4 bases and the J segment 8 bases; nucleotides outside the gene matches: 8. The CDR3 is made up of 13 amino acids. The CDR3, as DNA: TGCAGCGTTGGGGCGGGAGAATCGTATGAGCAGTTCTTC. This gives the protein CSVGAGESYEQFF.

This sequence joins TRBV6-4 and TRBJ1-2; TRBD1 aligns across 8 bases. Germline CDR1 is MRHNA and CDR2 is SNTAGT. V lost 6 bases and J lost 3; bases outside the gene matches: 3. The CDR3 spans 13 residues. CDR3 coding DNA: TGTGCCAGCAGAAAGACAGGGGACTATGGCTACACCTTC. This codes for CASRKTGDYGYTF.

V and J are TRBV6-5 and TRBJ1-2; D unclear. The CDR3 contains 10 residues. Trimming took off 8 bases at V and 3 bases at J, with 4 bases between the two ends. Germline CDR1 and CDR2: MNHEY and SVGAGI. The CDR3 DNA reads as TGTGCCAGCGGCTACTATGGCTACACCTTC. This gives the protein CASGYYGYTF.

V usage is TRBV6-5 and J usage is TRBJ2-4; 8 bases are shared with TRBD2. The CDR3 sequence is 14 residues long. V was clipped by 7 bases and J by 6 bases; unmatched bases: 8. Germline CDR1 and CDR2: MNHEY and SVGAGI. The CDR3 protein is CASTSVGGGNIQYF. In DNA, the CDR3 is TGTGCCAGCACCTCTGTCGGGGGGGGAAACATTCAGTACTTC.

Written as DNA, the CDR3 is TGTGCCAGCAGTGGGGGGGGACAGGGACCCTACGAGCAGTACTTC. Protein product: CASSGGGQGPYEQYF. This chain joins TRBV28 and TRBJ2-7; 9 nucleotides align to TRBD1. The CDR3 is 15 residues long. J lost 2 bases, V lost 5 bases, and 7 bases had no gene match. Germline loops: CDR1 MDHEN, CDR2 SYDVKM.

This chain uses TRBV2 with TRBJ2-7; D remains ambiguous. CDR3 size: 14 residues. Germline assignment: CDR1 SNHLY and CDR2 FYNNEI. Trimming shortened V by 2 bases and J by 3 bases, and 11 bases separated the two germline ends. The CDR3 sequence is CASSETTTVYEQYF. CDR3 bases: TGTGCCAGCAGTGAAACAACCACAGTCTACGAGCAGTACTTC.

This sequence joins TRBV7-9 and TRBJ1-4; 8 bases align to TRBD1. J lost 8 bases, V lost 0 bases, and 8 bases had no gene match. The CDR3 runs to 16 residues. The germline gives CDR1 SEHNR, CDR2 FQNEAQ (reference sequence). The CDR3 loop is CASSLARGTGYEKLFF. Here the CDR3 DNA reads TGTGCCAGCAGCTTAGCGCGTGGGACAGGTTACGAAAAACTGTTTTTT.

This clone has just one count. This chain's CDR3 is CSAFDLRDSEETQYF. The CDR3 coding sequence is TGCAGCGCCTTTGACCTTCGGGACAGCGAAGAGACCCAGTACTTC. The chain uses TRBV29-1 and TRBJ2-5, with 7 nucleotides matching TRBD1. Trimming at V came to 7 bases and at J to 3 bases, leaving 14 bases not matched to a gene. Germline values: CDR1 SQVTM, CDR2 ANQGSEA. The CDR3 contains 15 residues. Variable domain in full (rest from reference TRBV29-1 and TRBJ2-5): SAVISQKPSRDICQRGTSLTIQCQVDSQVTMMFWYRQQPGQSLTLIATANQGSEATYESGFVIDKFPISRPNLTFSTLTVSNMSPEDSSIYLCSAFDLRDSEETQYFGPGTRLLVL.

This clone has ten or more counts. The gene calls are TRBV6-5 and TRBJ2-3, with TRBD2 identical over 7 bases. The CDR3 runs 16 residues. Germline assignment: CDR1 MNHEY and CDR2 SVGAGI. Unmatched junction bases numbered 9, after V lost 0 bases and J lost 6 bases. The DNA of the CDR3 is TGTGCCAGCAGTTACTCCGGGGCGGGAGAAGTCGATACGCAGTATTTT. This sequence encodes CASSYSGAGEVDTQYF.

The chain recombines TRBV28 with TRBJ2-1; 10 positions match TRBD1. V shed 4 bases and J 5 bases; nucleotides not matched to a gene: 14. Germline V gene sequence: CDR1 MDHEN, CDR2 SYDVKM. This CDR3 has 18 amino acids. In DNA, the CDR3 is TGTGCCAGCAGTTCACGACAGGGGGCGCAAGGTAGCAACAATGAGCAGTTCTTC. This encodes CASSSRQGAQGSNNEQFF.

The chain uses TRBV15 and TRBJ1-4; 8 nucleotides align to TRBD1. CDR3 length equals 13 residues. Trimming cost V 6 bases and J 5 bases; bases outside gene matches: 2. The germline V gene has CDR1 LNHNV and CDR2 YYDKDF (reference sequence). CDR3 in amino acids: CATRRTGNEKLFF. The CDR3 nucleotides read TGTGCCACCAGAAGGACAGGGAATGAAAAACTGTTTTTT.

The genes are TRBV7-2 and TRBJ1-2; D is unresolved. Germline CDR1 is SGHTA and CDR2 is FQGNSA. The ends were cut back, 1 base at V and 6 bases at J, with 15 bases in the middle. The CDR3 has 15 residues. The CDR3 nucleotides are TGTGCCAGCAGCTTAGATACATTCTTGTTCAATGGCTACACCTTC. This codes for CASSLDTFLFNGYTF.

The genes are TRBV19 and TRBJ2-5, with D perhaps matching TRBD2 (6 bases). The CDR3 runs to 14 residues. The germline V and J ends were trimmed by 5 bases and 1 base, with 11 bases remaining between them. Looked up from germline, CDR1 is LNHDA and CDR2 is SQIVND (reference sequence). CDR3 sequence (DNA): TGTGCCAGTAGTCTCGGGGAGGCCCAAGAGACCCAGTACTTC. It is translated as CASSLGEAQETQYF.